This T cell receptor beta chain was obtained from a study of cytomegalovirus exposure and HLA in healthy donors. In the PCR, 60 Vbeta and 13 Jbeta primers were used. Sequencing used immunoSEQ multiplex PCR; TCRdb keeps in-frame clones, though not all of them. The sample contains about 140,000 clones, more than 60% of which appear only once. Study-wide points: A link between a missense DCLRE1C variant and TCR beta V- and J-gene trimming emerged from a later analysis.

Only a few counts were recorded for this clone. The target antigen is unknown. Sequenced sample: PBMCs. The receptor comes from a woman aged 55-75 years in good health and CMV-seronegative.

The CDR3 DNA is TGCAGCGCGGGAGGAAACACCATATATTTT. Encoded protein: CSAGGNTIYF. This chain uses TRBV29-1 with TRBJ1-3; D gene ambiguous. The CDR3 has 10 residues. Germline CDR1 is SQVTM and CDR2 is ANQGSEA. V was trimmed by 7 bases and J by 4 bases, leaving 5 bases between them.